The 6 T cell receptor beta chains below were found in one sample sequenced in a study of T cells expressing NK-cell markers. TCRdb re-called the 5' RACE reads; every CDR3 protein appears as one record, without DNA. This table lists some 440,000 distinct CDR3 sequences. Sequencing input: blood T cells: a sorted CD56 or NKG2C T cell subset, CD4+ or CD8+ T cells, or bulk PBMC T cells (not recorded which). Receptors were obtained from a woman between 45 and 65 years old in good health.

J is TRBJ2-3 and V is TRBV7-9. The CDR3 length is 12 residues. Germline CDR1 reads SEHNR; CDR2 reads FQNEAQ (reference sequence). CDR3 protein: CASTPKADTQYF.

V is TRBV27 and J is TRBJ2-3; TCRdb names TRBD2, which stays unverified in the absence of DNA. The CDR3 loop spans 15 amino acids. CDR1 MNHEY and CDR2 SMNVEV come from the germline V gene (reference sequence). CDR3 region: CASSKAGFSTDTQYF.

The genes are TRBV7-9 and TRBJ1-4; the D call of TRBD1 rests on TCRdb alone, since no DNA is present to check it. This CDR3 region has 12 residues. Germline CDR1 is SEHNR and CDR2 is FQNEAQ (reference sequence). CDR3 in amino acids: CASSSTVTKLFF.

The chain combines TRBV11-3 with TRBJ1-4; TCRdb names TRBD1, which stays unverified in the absence of DNA. The CDR3 covers 16 residues. Germline loops: CDR1 SGHNT, CDR2 YENEEA. The CDR3: CASSIGGTLDNEKLFF.

This chain links TRBV20-1 with TRBJ2-1; the D call of TRBD2 rests on TCRdb alone, since no DNA is present to check it. The CDR3 length is 11 residues. CDR1 is DFQATT and CDR2 is SNEGSKA in the germline V gene (reference sequence). This CDR3 is CSATTSAEQFF.

V usage is TRBV24-1 and J usage is TRBJ2-1. CDR1 and CDR2 (germline): KGHDR, SFDVKD. The CDR3 sequence is 17 residues long. The chain's CDR3 is CATSDLPLGQNYNEQFF.